Included here is one T cell receptor beta chain sequence, with context. No antigen is known for it. These data originate in a study of T cell responses to AZD1222 COVID-19 vaccine. Study details: Second doses were pooled across both intervals (about 4 or about 12 weeks).

Assay: immunoSEQ multiplex PCR; the TCRdb copy retains only in-frame clones and omits some. Altogether roughly 130,000 clones are present, roughly 90% being singletons, with the ten largest covering more than 2.5%. The V end lost 6 bases, the J end lost 1 base, and 9 bases lay between the germline ends. Germline CDR1 reads LGHDT; CDR2 reads YNNKEL (reference sequence). This CDR3 has 13 amino acids. General study points: Clonal diversity was possibly underestimated; the donors were predominantly white British and more often female. CD4 TCRs associated with vaccination spanned spike, dominating at 160-218 and 743-854.

This sequence was found in an adult in good health. The rearrangement uses TRBV3-1 (or the pseudogene TRBV3-2) and TRBJ1-1; no definite D call. The starting material was peripheral blood, obtained on day 0 of AZD1222 vaccination. CDR3 sequence reads: CASRGVGNTEAFF. The CDR3 nucleotides are TGTGCCAGCAGGGGTGTCGGGAACACTGAAGCTTTCTTT.